This record looks at one TCR beta chain sequence and its context. Its target antigen remains unknown. Per-base quality was not reported, and no clone a single base away is much larger than it. Other DNA sequences within the sample encode an identical CDR3. The data were taken from a study of shared clonotypes between healthy human individuals (dated by TCRdb to the early 2020s). About the investigation overall: The cohort comprised a couple of women and a few men aged 18 to 49 years. To increase sequencing depth and limit assay-specific biases, TCR repertoire library preparation and sequencing were carried out by different laboratories using diverse techniques. Per donor, leukapheresis produced somewhere between about 0.85 and 9.5 billion PBMCs. The study deeply sequenced blood TCR repertoires of five healthy adults to estimate repertoire size and the extent of clonotype sharing between individuals. For each donor, CD4 naive and CD4 memory were each run on three plates, CD8 naive on two plates, and CD8 memory on one plate. What the research found in general, with its limitations: Compared with non-shared clonotypes, the clonotypes found in all four sorted-subset donors had higher generation probabilities. Incomplete sequencing was indicated by rarefaction of sorted-subset datasets, despite the large sequencing depth. Estimated clonotype richness was generally larger for naive than for memory subsets. Across several donors, 4.5% to 6.5% of naive CD4, around 3.5% of naive CD8, under 2.5% of memory CD4, and roughly 0.41% of memory CD8 clonotypes were shared. Only blood was sampled, and tissue TCR repertoires likely differ from those in blood. Because the study included only a small number of donors, the genetic and exposure-history diversity represented was limited. Pairwise subsampling led to the expectation that sequencing depth would affect the degree of clonotype sharing among donors.

Using the deep immunoSEQ assay, TCR CDR3 regions were amplified from genomic DNA by multiplex PCR. Genomic DNA extracted from each cell subset was distributed evenly over all wells of several immunoSEQ 96-well plates, and each plate served as one replicate. Each replicate PCR for sorted subsets received around 200 ng genomic DNA, equal to about 30,000 T cell genomes. The purified libraries were quantified using a Qubit 3.0 fluorometer, sized with a Bioanalyzer 2100, and then quantified again using the KAPA Library Quantification kit. Every immunoSEQ 96-well plate was sequenced on a separate single-read 150-cycle Illumina NextSeq 550 flow cell. The original pipeline was this. Because only junctional sequences without quality scores were contained in the immunoSEQ output, filtering matching that applied to full-length reads could not be performed. To assign V/J genes and CDR3, sequences were annotated against IMGT germline references using PyIR, a Python wrapper for IgBLAST v1.9. Reads with weak V/J assignments (E-value above 1e-6), missing CDR3, stop codons, out-of-frame junctions, or ambiguous translated residues were removed. V3J clonotypes were defined as sequences sharing the same inferred V gene, J gene, and CDR3 amino acid sequence. Percentage overlap between repertoires was calculated by dividing the number of shared unique clonotypes by the size of the smaller repertoire. Richness of each repertoire was evaluated using RTK rarefaction, the Chao1 estimator, and Recon v2.1 estimates of unobserved clonotypes. For all TCRbeta clonotypes obtained by the gDNA method from four donors, generation probabilities were computed with OLGA. The source is immuneACCESS, and TCRdb retained only in-frame sequences with V and J called. Part of the clones is not carried over; for the studies checked, unresolved V genes explain less than half of this, and the remainder is unexplained. Clone size and V and J calls were adopted from that table, with D and trimming inferred from the DNA. The sample profile shows under 1,900,000 clones; approximately 98.5% of them were found once. The ten largest clones capture 0.36% of the sample.

The CDR3 starts with the cysteine, ends with the phenylalanine, and has 15 residues. Only the CDR3 DNA is retained, 45 bases long and in frame from the first base. The germline V gene sets CDR1 to SGHRS and CDR2 to YFSETQ. Relative to germline, V is 0 bases shorter and J is 0 bases shorter, with 7 bases between their ends. The donors were healthy, HIV-negative adults with no recently reported acute infections or vaccinations. All donors were Caucasian adults living in Nashville, Tennessee, USA. Magnetic negative selection was used to enrich CD4+ T cells, after which naive cells were positively selected on CD45RA and the negative fraction became the memory subset. After blood collection by leukapheresis, PBMCs were isolated using Ficoll-Histopaque density gradient centrifugation and then cryopreserved in the vapor phase of liquid nitrogen. Analytical flow cytometry was used to check the purity and quantity of every magnetically sorted T cell population. Genomic DNA was isolated from every sorted fraction and measured by UV absorbance on a Nanodrop 2000c.

The sequenced sample was naive CD4+ T cells sorted from blood. The cell subset or site label here, explained by the study, means: CD45RA+ positively selected. The origin of this receptor is a man aged 30 to 39 in good health. Recombination joined TRBV5-1 with TRBJ1-3; no confident D gene assignment can be made. The base sequence is TGCGCCAGCAGCTTGGATCCGAGCTCTGGAAACACCATATATTTT. Translated, it reads CASSLDPSSGNTIYF. The CDR3, completed at both ends by the reference TRBV5-1 and TRBJ1-3 genes, gives the full variable domain KAGVTQTPRYLIKTRGQQVTLSCSPISGHRSVSWYQQTPGQGLQFLFEYFSETQRNKGNFPGRFSGRQFSNSRSEMNVSTLELGDSALYLCASSLDPSSGNTIYFGEGSWLTVV.